In its sample, the clone carrying this TCR beta chain was seen once. This sample is part of a study of control samples from healthy donors and cancer patients. The assay was immunoSEQ multiplex PCR, and TCRdb's table has in-frame clones only and misses some. There are about 220,000 clones in the sample; around 94% occur only once, and approximately 1.4% lies in the top ten. V lost 2 bases and J lost 2; bases outside the gene matches: 2. The CDR3 is 15 residues long. The germline gives CDR1 ENHRY, CDR2 SYGVKD. This rearrangement joins TRBV10-3 to TRBJ1-3; 8 bases fit TRBD1. Specimen: blood. The receptor was derived from a man aged 50-60 years in good health. DNA for the CDR3: TGTGCCATCAGTGAGGGACAGGGACCTGGAAACACCATATATTTT. This gives the protein CAISEGQGPGNTIYF.